This T cell receptor beta chain appears in the sequencing data of a study of radiotherapy plus CTLA-4 blockade in lung cancer. Study-level background: Patients showed objective responses in around a sixth of cases and disease control in just over 30%.

Alongside CTLA-4 blockade with ipilimumab, patients with chemo-refractory metastatic non-small-cell lung cancer received focal radiation. Study-wide results and caveats: Early clonal dynamics of blood T cells, together with interferon-beta, were reported as the best response predictor. After radiotherapy and ipilimumab, tumor-derived clones expanded in peripheral blood.

The data were produced by immunoSEQ multiplex PCR, yet TCRdb's version contains in-frame clones alone and is incomplete. The data hold approximately 99,000 clones, with about 91% observed a single time. Note on this clone: Its antigen is as yet unknown.

Trimming left V 2 bases short and J 7 bases short, with 14 bases between. CDR3 length: 15 residues. Germline values: CDR1 SGHVS, CDR2 FQNEAQ. The J gene is TRBJ2-2, the V gene TRBV7-8; D could derive from TRBD1 or TRBD2 (5 bases each). The sample in question was peripheral blood, obtained from a patient treated with radiotherapy plus ipilimumab. This clonotype was sampled from a human donor with non-small cell lung cancer that progressed on radiotherapy plus ipilimumab. The CDR3 sequence: CASSLRDPEIGELFF. The CDR3 DNA is TGTGCCAGCAGCTTAAGGGACCCCGAGATCGGGGAGCTGTTTTTT.